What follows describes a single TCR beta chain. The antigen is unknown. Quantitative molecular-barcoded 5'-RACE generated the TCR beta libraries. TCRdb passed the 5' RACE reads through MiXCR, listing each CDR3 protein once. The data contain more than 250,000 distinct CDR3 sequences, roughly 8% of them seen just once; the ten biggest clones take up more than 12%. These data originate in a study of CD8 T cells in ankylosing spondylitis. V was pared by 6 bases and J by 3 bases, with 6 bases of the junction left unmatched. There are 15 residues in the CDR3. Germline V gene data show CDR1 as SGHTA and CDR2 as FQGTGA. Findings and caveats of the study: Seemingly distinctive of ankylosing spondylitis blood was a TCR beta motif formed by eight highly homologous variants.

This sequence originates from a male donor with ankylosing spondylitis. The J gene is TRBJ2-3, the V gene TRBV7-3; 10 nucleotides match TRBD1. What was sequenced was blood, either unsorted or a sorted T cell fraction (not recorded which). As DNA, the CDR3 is TGTGCCAGCAGTACCGGGACAGGGGAGACAGATACGCAGTATTTT. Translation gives CASSTGTGETDTQYF. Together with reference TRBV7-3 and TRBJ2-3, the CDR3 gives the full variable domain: GAGVSQTPSNKVTEKGKYVELRCDPISGHTALYWYRQSLGQGPEFLIYFQGTGAADDSGLPNDRFFAVRPEGSVSTLKIQRTERGDSAVYLCASSTGTGETDTQYFGPGTRLTVL.